The source of this T cell receptor (beta chain) is a study of blood T cell repertoires in COVID-19. Study details: Samples came from the United States, Italy and Spain, spanning acute and convalescent COVID-19. T cells, B-cell-depleted T cells, or PBMCs supplied cDNA or gDNA.

This clone was detected a few times. Germline V CDR1 and CDR2: KGHSH, LQKENI. This CDR3 contains 15 residues. V was shortened by 3 bases and J by 1 base, with 9 bases between the two germline ends. Methods used by the authors: For nucleated cells, counts were estimated from reference gene primer amplification. TCRdb keeps only in-frame clones here, not all; method: immunoSEQ multiplex PCR. V and J calls and clone size are given by that table; D and trimming were obtained from the DNA. The table includes 150,000 to 200,000 clones, just under 90% detected once. Material: peripheral blood. The sequence was collected from a woman aged 18 to 35 who had recovered from COVID-19. The chain joins TRBV18 to TRBJ2-2; no definite D call. The CDR3 region has the DNA TGTGCCAGCTCACCCGGAGTGGGGAACACCGGGGAGCTGTTTTTT. It specifies CASSPGVGNTGELFF.